These T cell receptor beta chains were read from a single sample in a study of CD8 T cells in ankylosing spondylitis. TCRdb re-analysed the 5' RACE reads in MiXCR, keeping a single row per CDR3 protein. This table holds under 120,000 distinct CDR3 sequences, around 24% found once. The sequencing sample was made of synovial fluid, either unsorted or a sorted T cell fraction (not recorded which). The receptors here all came from a male donor with ankylosing spondylitis. Both conserved end residues are part of each CDR3. The D gene is left open where the match is weak. Part of the rows lack a size; the others show once, few, many or a class for expanded clones.

abundance: few; j_gene: TRBJ2-3; v_gene: TRBV10-1; d_gene: NA; CDR3aa: CASSESIGENTQYF; CDR3nt: TGCGCCAGCAGTGAGTCGATAGGCGAAAATACGCAGTATTTT
abundance: many; j_gene: TRBJ2-3; v_gene: TRBV2; d_gene: NA; CDR3aa: CASRPGMGLAITDTQYF; CDR3nt: TGTGCCAGCAGGCCCGGAATGGGCCTAGCGATCACAGATACGCAGTATTTT
abundance: NA; j_gene: TRBJ2-5; v_gene: TRBV6-4; d_gene: TRBD2; CDR3aa: CASSESASGQETQYF; CDR3nt: TGTGCCAGCAGTGAGTCGGCTAGCGGACAAGAGACCCAGTACTTC
abundance: many; j_gene: TRBJ2-2; v_gene: TRBV7-2; d_gene: NA; CDR3aa: CASSLGRELFF; CDR3nt: TGTGCCAGCAGCTTGGGTCGGGAGCTGTTTTTT
abundance: NA; j_gene: TRBJ2-3; v_gene: TRBV10-1; d_gene: NA; CDR3aa: CASSGAGSTDTQYF; CDR3nt: TGCGCCAGCAGTGGTGCGGGGAGCACAGATACGCAGTATTTT
abundance: few; j_gene: TRBJ2-3; v_gene: TRBV20-1; d_gene: NA; CDR3aa: CSAPSAGLVGDTQYF; CDR3nt: TGCAGTGCTCCATCCGCGGGCCTAGTCGGAGATACGCAGTATTTT
abundance: NA; j_gene: TRBJ2-2; v_gene: TRBV20-1; d_gene: NA; CDR3aa: CSARVARRSTGELFF; CDR3nt: TGCAGTGCTAGAGTAGCCAGGCGGAGTACCGGGGAGCTGTTTTTT
abundance: few; j_gene: TRBJ2-1; v_gene: TRBV5-4; d_gene: NA; CDR3aa: CASSLSFGEQFF; CDR3nt: TGTGCCAGCAGCTTGTCGTTCGGGGAGCAGTTCTTC
abundance: few; j_gene: TRBJ2-2; v_gene: TRBV5-5; d_gene: NA; CDR3aa: CASSSQGYGELFF; CDR3nt: TGTGCCAGCAGCTCACAGGGATACGGGGAGCTGTTTTTT
abundance: few; j_gene: TRBJ2-1; v_gene: TRBV7-9; d_gene: TRBD2; CDR3aa: CASSKGLAGGRYNEQFF; CDR3nt: TGTGCCAGCAGCAAAGGACTAGCGGGAGGCCGCTACAATGAGCAGTTCTTC
abundance: few; j_gene: TRBJ2-3; v_gene: TRBV7-2; d_gene: NA; CDR3aa: CASSLFQRAADTQYF; CDR3nt: TGTGCCAGCAGCTTATTTCAGAGGGCGGCAGATACGCAGTATTTT
abundance: few; j_gene: TRBJ2-4; v_gene: TRBV6-1; d_gene: TRBD2; CDR3aa: CASSRFPRTSGSGRNIQYF; CDR3nt: TGTGCCAGCAGTCGGTTCCCCCGGACTAGCGGGAGCGGGAGAAACATTCAGTACTTC
abundance: few; j_gene: TRBJ2-4; v_gene: TRBV4-1; d_gene: NA; CDR3aa: CASSQGVTGDGYIQYF; CDR3nt: TGCGCCAGCAGCCAAGGAGTGACTGGGGATGGCTACATTCAGTACTTC
abundance: many; j_gene: TRBJ2-7; v_gene: TRBV7-8; d_gene: NA; CDR3aa: CASSLASRIEQYF; CDR3nt: TGTGCCAGCAGCTTAGCCAGCCGAATCGAGCAGTACTTC
abundance: few; j_gene: TRBJ2-3; v_gene: TRBV11-3; d_gene: NA; CDR3aa: CASSPGTLGVDTQYF; CDR3nt: TGTGCCAGCAGCCCCGGGACCTTGGGGGTAGATACGCAGTATTTT
abundance: few; j_gene: TRBJ2-7; v_gene: TRBV2; d_gene: NA; CDR3aa: CASKGPYEQYF; CDR3nt: TGTGCCAGCAAGGGGCCCTACGAGCAGTACTTC
abundance: many; j_gene: TRBJ1-5; v_gene: TRBV7-9; d_gene: TRBD1; CDR3aa: CASSGTGNQPQHF; CDR3nt: TGTGCCAGCAGCGGGACAGGGAATCAGCCCCAGCATTTT
abundance: few; j_gene: TRBJ1-5; v_gene: TRBV7-2; d_gene: NA; CDR3aa: CASSPQSQGNQPQHF; CDR3nt: TGTGCCAGCAGCCCCCAATCACAGGGAAATCAGCCCCAGCATTTT
abundance: NA; j_gene: TRBJ1-2; v_gene: TRBV20-1; d_gene: NA; CDR3aa: CSAEAEGVRGYTF; CDR3nt: TGCAGTGCCGAGGCCGAGGGGGTGAGGGGCTACACCTTC
abundance: NA; j_gene: TRBJ2-2; v_gene: TRBV4-2; d_gene: TRBD2; CDR3aa: CASSSSGANTGELFF; CDR3nt: TGTGCCAGCAGCTCCAGCGGGGCGAACACCGGGGAGCTGTTTTTT
abundance: few; j_gene: TRBJ2-7; v_gene: TRBV9; d_gene: TRBD1; CDR3aa: CASSPRGQAPNEQYF; CDR3nt: TGTGCCAGCAGCCCTAGGGGACAGGCTCCCAACGAGCAGTACTTC
abundance: NA; j_gene: TRBJ2-1; v_gene: TRBV11-3; d_gene: NA; CDR3aa: CASSPNWDEQFF; CDR3nt: TGTGCCAGCTCCCCCAATTGGGATGAGCAGTTCTTC
abundance: few; j_gene: TRBJ2-3; v_gene: TRBV18; d_gene: TRBD2; CDR3aa: CASSPRGSGRKDTQYF; CDR3nt: TGTGCCAGCTCACCTAGAGGTAGCGGGAGGAAAGATACGCAGTATTTT
abundance: few; j_gene: TRBJ2-1; v_gene: TRBV12-1; d_gene: NA; CDR3aa: CASSSGLAGWDEQFF; CDR3nt: TGTGCCAGCAGCTCTGGACTAGCGGGATGGGATGAGCAGTTCTTC
abundance: NA; j_gene: TRBJ2-1; v_gene: TRBV12-3/TRBV12-4; d_gene: NA; CDR3aa: CASSPSRGEQFF; CDR3nt: TGTGCCAGCAGTCCTTCCCGGGGTGAGCAGTTCTTC
abundance: few; j_gene: TRBJ2-1; v_gene: TRBV27; d_gene: NA; CDR3aa: CASSLSPSGSYNEQFF; CDR3nt: TGTGCCAGCAGTTTATCTCCTAGTGGGTCCTACAATGAGCAGTTCTTC
abundance: many; j_gene: TRBJ2-1; v_gene: TRBV5-1; d_gene: TRBD2; CDR3aa: CASLGATSGSSYNEQFF; CDR3nt: TGCGCCAGCCTCGGGGCTACTAGCGGGAGCTCCTACAATGAGCAGTTCTTC
abundance: NA; j_gene: TRBJ2-2; v_gene: TRBV20-1; d_gene: TRBD2; CDR3aa: CSARDPGRVTGELFF; CDR3nt: TGCAGTGCTAGAGATCCCGGGAGGGTCACCGGGGAGCTGTTTTTT
abundance: few; j_gene: TRBJ2-1; v_gene: TRBV2; d_gene: TRBD2; CDR3aa: CASSARLATYNEQFF; CDR3nt: TGTGCCAGCAGCGCGAGACTAGCAACCTACAATGAGCAGTTCTTC
abundance: NA; j_gene: TRBJ1-6; v_gene: TRBV28; d_gene: TRBD1; CDR3aa: CASRPGQDGSPLHF; CDR3nt: TGTGCCAGCAGACCGGGACAGGACGGTTCACCCCTCCACTTT
abundance: many; j_gene: TRBJ2-5; v_gene: TRBV28; d_gene: NA; CDR3aa: CASSVLNGQETQYF; CDR3nt: TGTGCCAGCAGTGTTCTCAACGGCCAAGAGACCCAGTACTTC
abundance: few; j_gene: TRBJ2-3; v_gene: TRBV5-1; d_gene: TRBD2; CDR3aa: CASTNSGSLTDTQYF; CDR3nt: TGCGCCAGCACCAATAGCGGGAGTCTGACAGATACGCAGTATTTT
abundance: few; j_gene: TRBJ1-2; v_gene: TRBV6-1; d_gene: NA; CDR3aa: CASRLRRLNYGYTF; CDR3nt: TGTGCCAGCCGGCTCAGGCGGCTTAACTATGGCTACACCTTC
abundance: many; j_gene: TRBJ2-3; v_gene: TRBV5-1; d_gene: TRBD2; CDR3aa: CASSYQAGEGDTQYF; CDR3nt: TGCGCCAGCAGCTATCAAGCGGGAGAGGGAGATACGCAGTATTTT
abundance: few; j_gene: TRBJ1-1; v_gene: TRBV7-9; d_gene: TRBD1; CDR3aa: CASSPRDRDTEAFF; CDR3nt: TGTGCCAGCAGCCCCCGGGACAGGGACACTGAAGCTTTCTTT
abundance: NA; j_gene: TRBJ2-3; v_gene: TRBV4-2; d_gene: NA; CDR3aa: CASSARGEATADTQYF; CDR3nt: TGTGCCAGCAGCGCCCGGGGTGAGGCCACCGCAGATACGCAGTATTTT
abundance: NA; j_gene: TRBJ2-1; v_gene: TRBV7-2; d_gene: TRBD2; CDR3aa: CASRRPSGRADEQFF; CDR3nt: TGTGCCAGCAGACGACCTAGCGGGAGGGCCGATGAGCAGTTCTTC
abundance: NA; j_gene: TRBJ1-2; v_gene: TRBV12-3/TRBV12-4; d_gene: TRBD1; CDR3aa: CASSLGTGGDRGYTF; CDR3nt: TGTGCCAGCAGTTTAGGGACAGGGGGGGATCGAGGCTACACCTTC
abundance: NA; j_gene: TRBJ1-1; v_gene: TRBV9; d_gene: NA; CDR3aa: CASSQGLGNTEAFF; CDR3nt: TGTGCCAGCAGCCAAGGGTTGGGGAACACTGAAGCTTTCTTT
abundance: NA; j_gene: TRBJ2-1; v_gene: TRBV5-6; d_gene: TRBD2; CDR3aa: CASSLVAGDLSYNEQFF; CDR3nt: TGTGCCAGCAGCTTGGTAGCGGGAGACCTCTCCTACAATGAGCAGTTCTTC
abundance: NA; j_gene: TRBJ1-1; v_gene: TRBV10-2; d_gene: NA; CDR3aa: CASMTSAGTEAFF; CDR3nt: TGCGCCAGTATGACGTCAGCGGGGACTGAAGCTTTCTTT
abundance: few; j_gene: TRBJ2-2; v_gene: TRBV21-1; d_gene: NA; CDR3aa: CASSKFGSSNTGELFF; CDR3nt: TGTGCCAGCAGCAAATTCGGTAGTTCGAACACCGGGGAGCTGTTTTTT
abundance: few; j_gene: TRBJ2-1; v_gene: TRBV7-9; d_gene: TRBD2; CDR3aa: CASSSSGPEQFF; CDR3nt: TGTGCCAGCAGTAGTAGCGGGCCTGAGCAGTTCTTC
abundance: many; j_gene: TRBJ2-1; v_gene: TRBV20-1; d_gene: TRBD2; CDR3aa: CSARGTRWEQFF; CDR3nt: TGCAGTGCTAGAGGGACTAGGTGGGAGCAGTTCTTC
abundance: NA; j_gene: TRBJ1-1; v_gene: TRBV11-2; d_gene: TRBD1; CDR3aa: CASSSQGASGTEAFF; CDR3nt: TGTGCCAGCAGCTCCCAGGGGGCGAGTGGCACTGAAGCTTTCTTT
abundance: NA; j_gene: TRBJ2-6; v_gene: TRBV4-1; d_gene: NA; CDR3aa: CASSQVRMAGANVLTF; CDR3nt: TGCGCCAGCAGCCAAGTAAGGATGGCTGGGGCCAACGTCCTGACTTTC
abundance: few; j_gene: TRBJ2-2; v_gene: TRBV7-9; d_gene: NA; CDR3aa: CASSLVTGPGELFF; CDR3nt: TGTGCCAGCAGCTTAGTAACGGGACCCGGGGAGCTGTTTTTT
abundance: few; j_gene: TRBJ2-1; v_gene: TRBV10-3; d_gene: NA; CDR3aa: CAISEDTNYYNEQFF; CDR3nt: TGTGCCATCAGTGAGGACACAAACTATTACAATGAGCAGTTCTTC
abundance: few; j_gene: TRBJ2-7; v_gene: TRBV5-1; d_gene: NA; CDR3aa: CASSPAGTRSYEQYF; CDR3nt: TGCGCCAGCAGCCCGGCCGGGACTCGCTCCTACGAGCAGTACTTC
abundance: NA; j_gene: TRBJ1-5; v_gene: TRBV29-1; d_gene: NA; CDR3aa: CSVTQGGGNQPQHF; CDR3nt: TGCAGCGTGACACAGGGAGGGGGCAATCAGCCCCAGCATTTT
abundance: NA; j_gene: TRBJ1-1; v_gene: TRBV12-3/TRBV12-4; d_gene: NA; CDR3aa: CASSLIRGGRLNTEAFF; CDR3nt: TGTGCCAGCAGTTTAATAAGGGGGGGCAGATTGAACACTGAAGCTTTCTTT
abundance: few; j_gene: TRBJ1-3; v_gene: TRBV7-2; d_gene: NA; CDR3aa: CASSSPPGNTIYF; CDR3nt: TGTGCCAGCAGCTCCCCTCCTGGAAACACCATATATTTT
abundance: few; j_gene: TRBJ1-5; v_gene: TRBV5-1; d_gene: NA; CDR3aa: CASSLAGFSNQPQHF; CDR3nt: TGCGCCAGCAGCTTGGCTGGTTTTAGCAATCAGCCCCAGCATTTT